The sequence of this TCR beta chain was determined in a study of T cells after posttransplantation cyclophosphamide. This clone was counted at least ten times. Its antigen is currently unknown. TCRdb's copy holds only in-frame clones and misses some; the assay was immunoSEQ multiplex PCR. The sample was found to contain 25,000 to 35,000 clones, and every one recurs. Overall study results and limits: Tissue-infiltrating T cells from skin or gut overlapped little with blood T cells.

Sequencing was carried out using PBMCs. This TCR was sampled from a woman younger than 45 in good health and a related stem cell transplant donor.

CDR3 in amino acids: CASSQDWQVHYGYTF. CDR3 nucleotide sequence: TGCGCCAGCAGCCAAGATTGGCAGGTCCACTATGGCTACACCTTC. The chain has TRBV4-3 and TRBJ1-2, with D unresolved. CDR1 LGHNA and CDR2 YSLEER come from the germline V gene. This CDR3 has 15 residues. V lost 0 bases and J lost 3, with 11 bases in between.